The present TCR beta chain was sequenced within a study of shared clonotypes between healthy human individuals. As defined, naive CD8 cells were CD45RO-negative and positively selected for CCR7, with terminally differentiated effector memory CD45RA+ cells excluded. Trimming shortened V by 0 bases and J by 2 bases, and 14 bases separated the two germline ends. CDR1 and CDR2 (germline): MNHEY, SMNVEV (reference sequence). CDR3 length: 16 amino acids. The repertoire was sequenced with immunoSEQ multiplex PCR; TCRdb's copy has only in-frame clones and lacks some. The sample holds approximately 2,200,000 clones; 85% to 95% are singletons and the top ten take 1.5% to 2%.

This chain uses TRBV27 with TRBJ2-7, with D perhaps assigned TRBD1 or TRBD2 (6 bases each). Sequencing was performed on naive CD8+ T cells from PBMCs. The sequence was obtained from a man younger than 30 in good health. Some clones in this sample may be carry-over from other donors' samples. CDR3 protein: CASSLSEGEAPYEQYF. CDR3 in DNA: TGTGCCAGCAGTTTATCGGAGGGGGAGGCCCCCTACGAGCAGTACTTC.